Sequencing of this TCR beta chain was carried out in a study of blood T cells in healthy people across ages. CDR3 length: 15 amino acids. Trimming left V 0 bases short and J 2 bases short, with 5 bases between. This clonotype was seen once. With a J-beta primer mix and a sample-barcoded 5' primer, a second PCR ran about 7 to 12 cycles. TCRdb reprocessed the 5' RACE reads with MiXCR, giving one entry per CDR3 protein. The repertoire holds approximately 800,000 distinct CDR3 sequences, more than 20% seen once, with approximately 4% in the top ten. The same sample was also studied in work on T cells of mothers and their children.

This TCR came from a boy aged 5-17 years in good health. Material for sequencing was blood. This rearrangement joins TRBV12-3 or TRBV12-4 to TRBJ1-6; D is undetermined. The CDR3 spells CASSLAEAYNSPLHF. The CDR3, as DNA: TGTGCCAGCAGTTTAGCAGAAGCCTATAATTCACCCCTCCACTTT.